Listed here are 14 T cell receptor beta chains from one sample, sequenced in a study of shared clonotypes between healthy human individuals. TCRdb keeps only in-frame clones here, not all; method: immunoSEQ multiplex PCR. The table includes some 1,900,000 clones, about 94% detected once. Positive CCR7 selection of CD45RO-negative cells yielded the naive CD8 cells, and terminally differentiated effector memory CD45RA+ cells were excluded. The sequenced sample was naive CD8+ T cells sorted from blood. These receptors originate from a man aged 18 to 35 in good health.

The chain carries TRBV11-2 and TRBJ1-2; D may be TRBD1 (5 bases). V shed 0 bases and J shed 5 bases, with 19 bases lying between them. CDR3 length: 17 residues. Germline-derived CDR1 and CDR2 are SGHAT and FQNNGV. This CDR3 reads CASSLDLVGGDLYGYTF. The CDR3 bases are TGTGCCAGCAGCTTAGATCTGGTGGGGGGGGACCTTTATGGCTACACCTTC.

The chain combines TRBV5-6 with TRBJ2-3; 12 bases line up with TRBD2. V lost 0 bases, J lost 2 bases, and 1 base stayed unmatched. This CDR3 spans 16 amino acids. Germline V gene sequence: CDR1 SGHDT, CDR2 YYEEEE. The CDR3 region has the DNA TGTGCCAGCAGCTTGGCTAGCGGGGGGGCCACAGATACGCAGTATTTT. This sequence encodes CASSLASGGATDTQYF.

The chain employs TRBV4-3 and TRBJ2-5; a possible D gene is TRBD2 (5 bases). CDR1 LGHNA and CDR2 YSLEER come from the germline V gene. Trimming pared 0 bases from V and 9 bases from J, leaving 11 bases between. The CDR3 length is 13 residues. CDR3: CASSQDAGLPQYF. In nucleotides, the CDR3 is TGCGCCAGCAGCCAAGACGCGGGTTTGCCCCAGTACTTC.

The V and J genes are TRBV9 and TRBJ2-7; 8 nucleotides match TRBD1. This CDR3 spans 14 amino acids. Germline V CDR1 and CDR2: SGDLS, YYNGEE. With V trimmed by 4 bases and J by 5 bases, 8 bases remained unmatched. CDR3 loop: CASSPIQGVHEQYF. In nucleotides, the CDR3 is TGTGCCAGCAGCCCTATACAGGGGGTTCACGAGCAGTACTTC.

The chain joins TRBV6-1 to TRBJ2-7; D is perhaps TRBD2 (6 bases). V gave up 2 bases and J gave up 0 bases, with 11 bases separating them. Germline V gives CDR1 MNHNS, CDR2 SASEGT. This CDR3 is 15 amino acids long. CDR3 nucleotides: TGTGCCAGCAGTGAACTAGCGCTAAGCTCCTACGAGCAGTACTTC. This gives the protein CASSELALSSYEQYF.

The V and J genes are TRBV14 and TRBJ1-5; a weak D match, TRBD1 (5 bases). This CDR3 comprises 15 residues. V lost 0 bases, J lost 5 bases, and 11 bases lay in between. Germline values: CDR1 SGHDN, CDR2 FVKESK. The CDR3 is CASSQDPGMDQPQHF. The DNA for the CDR3 is TGTGCCAGCAGCCAAGATCCAGGGATGGATCAGCCCCAGCATTTT.

The rearrangement links TRBV28 to TRBJ2-3; weak D call: TRBD1 (6 bases). Trimming removed 5 bases from V and 0 bases from J, with 15 bases in between. Germline V gives CDR1 MDHEN, CDR2 SYDVKM. The CDR3 extends over 16 amino acids. Here the CDR3 reads CASSARQVSSTDTQYF. As DNA, the CDR3 is TGTGCCAGCAGTGCCCGACAGGTTTCTAGCACAGATACGCAGTATTTT.

J is TRBJ2-7 and V is TRBV10-3, with 15 positions matching TRBD2. CDR1 ENHRY and CDR2 SYGVKD come from the germline V gene. V was clipped by 3 bases and J by 4 bases; unmatched bases: 10. The CDR3 is 18 residues long. CDR3 DNA: TGTGCCATCAGTGACCCCCGGGGGGGACTAGCGGGGGGTTACGAGCAGTACTTC. It codes for CAISDPRGGLAGGYEQYF.

The rearrangement links TRBV13 to TRBJ2-7; 8 nucleotides align to TRBD2. Germline V gives CDR1 PRHDT, CDR2 FYEKMQ (reference sequence). V was clipped by 5 bases and J by 2 bases; unmatched bases: 8. CDR3 length: 15 amino acids. CDR3: CASSVTGGETYEQYF. CDR3 DNA: TGTGCCAGCAGCGTCACCGGGGGGGAAACCTACGAGCAGTACTTC.

Points on this clone: Different DNA sequences within this sample yield the same CDR3. J is TRBJ2-3 and V is TRBV5-6; D uncertain. The CDR3 totals 12 residues. Looked up from germline, CDR1 is SGHDT and CDR2 is YYEEEE. Between the trimmed V and J ends, which lost 2 bases and 2 bases, there was a span of 3 bases. CDR3 bases: TGTGCCAGCAGCTTTATCACAGATACGCAGTATTTT. Its translation: CASSFITDTQYF.

The rearrangement links TRBV19 to TRBJ2-1, with 9 bases fitting TRBD1. V lost 7 bases, J lost 6 bases, and 10 bases stayed unmatched. Per the germline V gene, CDR1 is LNHDA and CDR2 is SQIVND (reference sequence). The CDR3 is 15 amino acids. CDR3 loop: CASKEGTGYFNEQFF. CDR3 DNA sequence: TGTGCCAGTAAGGAAGGGACAGGGTATTTCAATGAGCAGTTCTTC.

J is TRBJ1-1 and V is TRBV7-9; D ambiguous. V was clipped by 6 bases and J by 9 bases, with 2 bases between them. This CDR3 is 8 amino acids long. Germline values: CDR1 SEHNR, CDR2 FQNEAQ (reference sequence). The CDR3 DNA is TGTGCCAGCAGTCAAGCTTTCTTT. Encoded protein: CASSQAFF.

In DNA form, the CDR3 reads TGTGCCAGCAGCCCGCCTGACCTTACAGATACGCAGTATTTT. Translation gives CASSPPDLTDTQYF. The chain links TRBV5-4 to TRBJ2-3; D gene ambiguous. The V gene's germline CDR1 is SGHNT and CDR2 YYREEE (reference sequence). The CDR3 has 14 amino acids. V lost 4 bases to trimming and J lost 3 bases, with 12 bases between them.

The rearrangement joins TRBV10-1 to TRBJ1-4; no clear D. This CDR3 has 15 residues. V was pared by 10 bases and J by 8 bases, with 23 bases between. Germline CDR1 WNHNN, CDR2 SYGVQD (reference sequence). DNA of the CDR3: TGCGCCAACAAACCCGCTCTGAGAGTTATCGAAAAACTGTTTTTT. This translates into CANKPALRVIEKLFF.